The following is a T cell receptor beta chain sequence with its context. It may be a read error: a sequence one base away is much more abundant. The CDR3 totals 12 residues. The V gene's germline CDR1 is DFQATT and CDR2 SNEGSKA (reference sequence). TCRdb passed the RT-PCR reads through MiXCR, listing each CDR3 protein once. The data contain about 680,000 distinct CDR3 sequences, approximately 15% of them singletons. This chain joins TRBV20-1 and TRBJ2-7; D remains ambiguous. Sequencing was performed on memory CD4+ T cells from blood. The clonotype was recovered from a female donor in good health, serving as a healthy control. The CDR3, as DNA: TGCAGCACCGATTCACCGGGTTACGAGCAGTACTTC. Amino acids: CSTDSPGYEQYF.